The clone carrying this T cell receptor beta chain has more than one count but fewer than ten. The sample originates from a study of blood T cell repertoires in COVID-19. Study-level information: The analysed material was cDNA or gDNA that came from T cells, B-cell-depleted T cells, or PBMCs.

In the source study's methods: Reference gene primers were amplified, and this amplification served to estimate nucleated cell counts. Sequencing was performed with immunoSEQ multiplex PCR; in TCRdb, only in-frame clones are kept and a portion is missing. The D gene and trimming were derived from the DNA, and the V and J assignments and clone size from that table. The sample includes around 130,000 clones, around 83% of them seen just once. This sequence originates from a human donor in a cohort sampled during active COVID-19. The sample taken for sequencing was peripheral blood.

Here the CDR3 reads CASSLSGFGYTF. The CDR3, as DNA: TGTGCCAGCAGCTTGTCAGGATTTGGCTACACCTTC. The chain has TRBV11-2 and TRBJ1-2; no clear D. CDR3 length: 12 amino acids. Trimming took off 3 bases at V and 7 bases at J, with 9 bases between the two ends. CDR1 SGHAT and CDR2 FQNNGV come from the germline V gene.